This note documents a single T cell receptor beta chain sequence. This clonotype was counted a single time. Its antigen has not been determined. Base qualities are not recorded, but no much larger clone differs from it by a single base. Single-read evidence is weak. The sample is drawn from a study of T cells in Graves' hyperthyroidism and ophthalmopathy (dated by TCRdb to about 2019). Some background on the complete study: TCR V-J signatures able to tell the groups apart were searched for in a discovery cohort of 100 patients, of whom roughly 42 had Graves' ophthalmopathy and around 57 had stable Graves' hyperthyroidism. An independent validation cohort of around 19 hyperthyroidism patients and 17 patients who later progressed to ophthalmopathy tested prospective prediction of ophthalmopathy. The 100 discovery patients were randomly split 7:3 into training and test sets. The study also compared thyroid tissue and blood T-cell repertoires from five or six Graves' hyperthyroidism patients. Following sampling, methimazole starting at 30 mg daily was given to hyperthyroidism patients, and high-dose intravenous methylprednisolone was given to ophthalmopathy patients. The paper describes TCR Vbeta CDR3 sequencing of 130 to 150 peripheral blood samples, made up of 43 ophthalmopathy patients, approximately 73 hyperthyroidism patients and roughly 17 progressor patients. Points the paper makes about the study in general: Most expanded thyroid clonotypes (frequency above 0.001) were also detected in blood, a finding suggesting that blood repertoires may reflect thyroid immune responses. During validation, the model predicted progression to ophthalmopathy a median of around 6 months ahead of onset, with around 71% sensitivity and almost 75% specificity. Ophthalmopathy was separated from stable hyperthyroidism by a 13 V-J signature model, with around 90% sensitivity and roughly 81% specificity obtained in cross-validation and 80%/75% obtained in testing. No statistical method was used to set the sample size in advance, and investigators knew the group allocation.

Graves' hyperthyroidism was defined as stable when no progression to ophthalmopathy occurred over 18 months of follow-up. The hyperthyroidism patients were between 18 and 65 years old and newly diagnosed, with a disease duration of less than 2 months. The study excluded patients with uncontrolled infections, other autoimmune diseases, pregnancy or lactation. Diagnoses were established on the basis of clinical symptoms, serum thyroxine and TRAb, thyroid ultrasound, and orbital computed tomography. Trizol reagent was used to extract total RNA, and RNA quality was then checked on an Agilent 2100 Bioanalyzer. Amplification of TCR beta CDR3 regions was carried out from RNA transcripts. A first-round RT-PCR of the TCR CDR3 used the HTBI primer set with the Qiagen OneStep RT-PCR kit. The libraries were constructed in a second round of multiplex PCR and then size-selected and purified. The libraries were sequenced on an Illumina HiSeq2000 using paired-end 100 bp reads. The authors' analysis ran thus. SOAPnuke was used to process the raw data, with reads discarded if the reads contained adapters or uncalled bases, had a mean Phred below 15, or lacked an exact constant-primer or identifier match. High-quality paired reads were merged with COPE v1.2.5, and unique nucleotide sequences were defined as clonotypes. MiTCR v1.1 was used to align the clonotypes against IMGT TRBV, TRBD and TRBJ reference segments. Only V-J combinations with frequency above 0.0001, covering 99% to 99.2% of repertoires, were analysed. A TCS score was defined as the ratio between F50 (clonal expansion) and ExV (chaos), using BLOSUM62-based TCRdist between CDR3 peptides within each V-J. Welch's t-statistics and random forest reduced around 520 V-J features to 10 to 15, which were used in a naive Bayes classifier (R e1071). The Morisita-Horn index was used to measure how similar the thyroid and blood repertoires were. The raw public data were reprocessed by TCRdb itself: fastp quality trimming at Q25, MiXCR clonotype calling, in-frame beta chains only. Rows are combined by CDR3 protein, so each entry shows the most common genes and DNA. TCRdb's processing, not the study's, gives the V and J calls here. This sample gives 500,000 to 750,000 distinct CDR3 sequences in total; just over 45% of them show up just once. Of the sample, around 8% falls within the top ten clones.

Sample: peripheral blood or thyroid tissue (not recorded which). This sequence originates from a woman aged 18-29 years with Graves' hyperthyroidism.

CDR3 region: CASSALTSGSWQETQHF. Here is the DNA: TGTGCCAGCAGTGCCTTGACTAGCGGGAGCTGGCAAGAGACCCAGCATTTT. The sequence is built from TRBV12-3 or TRBV12-4 and TRBJ1-5, with no confident D gene call. From its cysteine to its phenylalanine, the CDR3 spans 17 amino acids. Just the 51-base CDR3 DNA is kept, in frame starting at base 1. Deletion took 5 bases off V and 11 bases off J, with a span of 28 bases between the germline ends.